This T cell receptor beta chain stems from a study of CD8+ T cells in alopecia areata. This clone came up a few times. Its antigen is unidentified. Regarding the study as a whole: Scalp sample data also include resident alphabeta T cells from normal skin.

V lost 5 bases to trimming and J lost 1 base; unmatched junction nucleotides: 10. This CDR3 contains 16 residues. Looked up from germline, CDR1 is GTSNPN and CDR2 is SVGIG (reference sequence). TCR sequencing used cDNA made by reverse transcription of extracted RNA. Sequencing used immunoSEQ multiplex PCR; TCRdb keeps in-frame clones, though not all of them. The sample contains 120,000 to 150,000 clones, over 45% of which appear only once. The specimen sequenced was CD4+ T cells sorted from blood. The receptor was derived from a human donor with alopecia areata. The rearrangement uses TRBV30 and TRBJ2-1; 8 bases are a match to TRBD2. The CDR3 DNA follows: TGTGCCTGGGGACCATTCGGGGGGGTTTCCTACAATGAGCAGTTCTTC. Its protein product is CAWGPFGGVSYNEQFF.